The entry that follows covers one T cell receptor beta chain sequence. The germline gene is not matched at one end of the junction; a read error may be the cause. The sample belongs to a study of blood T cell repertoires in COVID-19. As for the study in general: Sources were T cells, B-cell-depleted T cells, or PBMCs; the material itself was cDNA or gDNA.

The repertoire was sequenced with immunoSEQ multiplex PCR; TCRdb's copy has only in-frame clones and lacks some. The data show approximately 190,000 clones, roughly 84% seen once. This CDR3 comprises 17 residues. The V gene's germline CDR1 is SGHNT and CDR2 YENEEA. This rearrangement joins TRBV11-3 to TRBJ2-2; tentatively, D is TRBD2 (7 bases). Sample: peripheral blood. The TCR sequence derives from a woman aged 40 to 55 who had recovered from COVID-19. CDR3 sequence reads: CASSPTSRGDTTGELFF. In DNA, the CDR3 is TGTGCCAGCAGCCCGACTAGCAGAGGGGACACTACCGGCGAGCTGTTTTTT. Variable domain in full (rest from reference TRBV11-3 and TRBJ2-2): EAGVVQSPRYKIIEKKQPVAFWCNPISGHNTLYWYLQNLGQGPELLIRYENEEAVDDSQLPKDRFSAERLKGVDSTLKIQPAELGDSAVYLCASSPTSRGDTTGELFFGEGSRLTVL.